This T cell receptor beta chain appears in the sequencing data of a study of CD8 T cell repertoires and HIV-1 epitope variants. Assay used: immunoSEQ multiplex PCR; TCRdb lists only in-frame clones, some missing. Of approximately 5,000 clones listed, less than 70% are singletons. A word on this clone: What it recognizes is unknown.

This CDR3 contains 16 residues. The V and J ends lost 4 bases and 0 bases respectively, with 12 bases between them. Germline V gene sequence: CDR1 MNHEY, CDR2 SVGAGI. The sequenced material came from cultured CD8+ T cells derived from PBMCs. The chain is built from TRBV6-5 and TRBJ2-2; TRBD2 might be the D (5 bases). This clonotype was sampled from a male donor with HIV. CDR3 protein: CASSSERQANTGELFF. The CDR3 DNA sequence: TGTGCCAGCAGTTCCGAGCGGCAAGCGAACACCGGGGAGCTGTTTTTT.